Listed below are T cell receptor beta chains from one sample, sequenced in a study of blood T cell repertoires in COVID-19. The method was immunoSEQ multiplex PCR; TCRdb's version includes in-frame clones alone and lacks a portion of them. The sample lists a few hundred thousand clones; approximately 90% were seen once. The sequenced sample was PBMCs or T cells enriched from blood (not recorded which). These receptors were taken from a woman aged 55-70 years in a cohort exposed to, infected with or recovered from COVID-19 (not recorded which). The CDR3 runs from the conserved cysteine through the conserved F or W. Fields, in order: D gene, clone size, V gene, J gene, CDR3 DNA, CDR3 protein. The D gene is left open where the match is weak. For some rows the clone size is stated as once, few or many, or as a class when expanded; others skip it.

TRBD2,NA,TRBV24-1,TRBJ2-1,TGTGCCACCAGTTCTTTACTAGCGGGGGGGTACAATGAGCAGTTCTTC,CATSSLLAGGYNEQFF
NA,NA,TRBV2,TRBJ2-7,TGTGCCAGCAGGGGGGGAGGCACCTACGAGCAGTACTTC,CASRGGGTYEQYF
NA,NA,TRBV5-6,TRBJ2-7,TGTGCCAGCAGCTTCCTCGACACCTACGAGCAGTACTTC,CASSFLDTYEQYF
TRBD1,few,TRBV5-5,TRBJ1-5,TGTGCCAGCAGCGGACAGGGGTCCCAGCCCCAGCATTTT,CASSGQGSQPQHF
TRBD2,few,TRBV2,TRBJ2-3,TGTGCCAGCAGTGATGGGCAGGGAGGGGATACGCAGTATTTT,CASSDGQGGDTQYF
NA,NA,TRBV2,TRBJ2-3,TGTGCCAGCAGTGCGGGAACGCAGTATTTT,CASSAGTQYF
TRBD1,NA,TRBV10-1,TRBJ2-3,TGCGCCAGCAGTGAGGGACAGGGGCATACGCAGTATTTT,CASSEGQGHTQYF
TRBD2,NA,TRBV3-1/TRBV3-2,TRBJ2-5,TGTGCCAGCAGCCAAGAATTTATCATCGGTGGGTACCAGCGGGGGGCCCAAGAGACCCAGTACTTC,CASSQEFIIGGYQRGAQETQYF
TRBD1,NA,TRBV28,TRBJ2-7,TGTGCCACCTCCCGCCCGGGACAGGGTCCTCCATACGAGCAGTACTTC,CATSRPGQGPPYEQYF
TRBD1,NA,TRBV2,TRBJ1-4,TGTGCCACCCGGGACAGGGTTGGAAGTGAAAAACTGTTTTTT,CATRDRVGSEKLFF
NA,NA,TRBV2,TRBJ2-5,TGTGCCAGCAGTGAAGGGGGGGTACTGGGAGAGACCCAGTACTTC,CASSEGGVLGETQYF
TRBD2,few,TRBV2,TRBJ2-5,TGTGCCAGCAGCGGGACCTCCGGGACTAGCGGGAGGACGACCCAGTACTTC,CASSGTSGTSGRTTQYF
NA,NA,TRBV20-1,TRBJ2-7,TGCAGTGCTCAAGAGTCCTACGAGCAGTACTTC,CSAQESYEQYF
TRBD1,NA,TRBV28,TRBJ2-3,TGTGCCAGCAGTTTTATAGGACAGGCGGCAACAGATACGCAGTATTTT,CASSFIGQAATDTQYF
TRBD2,once,TRBV3-1/TRBV3-2,TRBJ2-1,TGTGCCAGCAGTCCGACAATAGGGACTAGCGGGAGTGGGAATGAGCAGTTCTTC,CASSPTIGTSGSGNEQFF
NA,few,TRBV2,TRBJ2-7,TGTGCCACCCGGGTGGTGGCCTACGAGCAGTACTTC,CATRVVAYEQYF
NA,NA,TRBV9,TRBJ2-7,TGTGCCAGCAGCGTGGGGGGACTTTCCTACGAGCAGTACTTC,CASSVGGLSYEQYF
TRBD2,NA,TRBV5-1,TRBJ2-7,TGCGCCAGCAGCCCTAGCGGGATTACCTACGAGCAGTACTTC,CASSPSGITYEQYF
NA,NA,TRBV7-6,TRBJ2-7,TGTGCCAGCAGCATCGGGAGTTTCTACGAGCAGTACTTC,CASSIGSFYEQYF
NA,NA,TRBV12-3/TRBV12-4,TRBJ1-1,TGTGCCAGCAGTTTAGTCGGGAACACTGAAGCTTTCTTT,CASSLVGNTEAFF
TRBD2,NA,TRBV5-6,TRBJ2-7,TGTGCCAGCAGCCCCGGGACTAGCGGGTTCTACGAGCAGTACTTC,CASSPGTSGFYEQYF
TRBD2,NA,TRBV7-3,TRBJ2-2,TGTGCCAGCAGCTTTAACGGGAGGGGAGGAACCGGGGAGCTGTTTTTT,CASSFNGRGGTGELFF
NA,few,TRBV5-1,TRBJ2-7,TGCGCCAGCAGCTTGGGAGGCCACTCAACGTACGAGCAGTACTTC,CASSLGGHSTYEQYF
TRBD1,NA,TRBV7-9,TRBJ2-7,TGTGCCAGCAGCTTCATAGGGGGCGCAATCTACGAGCAGTACTTC,CASSFIGGAIYEQYF
NA,NA,TRBV4-2,TRBJ1-1,TGTGCCAGCAGCCAATACAAGAACACTGAAGCTTTCTTT,CASSQYKNTEAFF
NA,NA,TRBV28,TRBJ1-5,TGTGCCAGCAGTTTAGGGGTCCAGGGCCAGCCCCAGCATTTT,CASSLGVQGQPQHF
TRBD1,NA,TRBV5-1,TRBJ1-4,TGCGCCAGCAGCTTGGACCCGTTTTCAGGGGGTGCTACTAATGAAAAACTGTTTTTT,CASSLDPFSGGATNEKLFF
TRBD1,NA,TRBV20-1,TRBJ2-7,TGCAGTGCTAGTGTCGCCGGGACAGGAACCTACGAGCAGTACTTC,CSASVAGTGTYEQYF
NA,NA,TRBV19,TRBJ2-6,TGTGCCAGTAGTATGCGGAAATCTATAGCCGGCTCTGGGGCCAACGTCCTGACTTTC,CASSMRKSIAGSGANVLTF
NA,few,TRBV11-2,TRBJ1-2,TGTGCCAGCACCGCTTTCGCGGAATATGGCTACACCTTC,CASTAFAEYGYTF
NA,NA,TRBV2,TRBJ2-3,TGTGCGATAACCCGTTGGTCGGAGTTCCCAGATACGCAGTATTTT,CAITRWSEFPDTQYF
NA,NA,TRBV27,TRBJ1-4,TGTGCCAGCAGTGCCTCCCCAGGACTGAATGAAAAACTGTTTTTT,CASSASPGLNEKLFF
NA,NA,TRBV3-1/TRBV3-2,TRBJ1-4,TGTGCCAGCAGCCAGTTATCCAATGAAAAACTGTTTTTT,CASSQLSNEKLFF
TRBD1,NA,TRBV6-6,TRBJ1-2,TGTGCCAGCAAAGAGGGGGCTACTAACTATGGCTACACCTTC,CASKEGATNYGYTF
TRBD1,once,TRBV24-1,TRBJ1-5,TGTGCCACCAGTGATTTCCCATTGACAGGGGGCGAGACTGATAGCAATCAGCCCCAGCATTTT,CATSDFPLTGGETDSNQPQHF
TRBD1,NA,TRBV28,TRBJ1-5,TGTGCCAGCAGTTTACTCTCCTACAGGGGCAGAGGCAATCAGCCCCAGCATTTT,CASSLLSYRGRGNQPQHF
TRBD2,NA,TRBV3-1/TRBV3-2,TRBJ2-7,TGTGCCAGCAGCCAAGATTTCCGGACTAGCGGGAAGGTCTACGAGCAGTACTTC,CASSQDFRTSGKVYEQYF
TRBD2,NA,TRBV6-1,TRBJ2-3,TGTGCCAGCAGTGGTGTAGCGGGAGCGAGCACAGATACGCAGTATTTT,CASSGVAGASTDTQYF
NA,few,TRBV23-1,TRBJ1-5,TGCGCCAGCAGTCATGAGGATCAGCCCCAGCATTTT,CASSHEDQPQHF
NA,NA,TRBV6-5,TRBJ1-1,TGTGCCAGCTGCTGGGGGGAGAACACTGAAGCTTTCTTT,CASCWGENTEAFF
TRBD2,NA,TRBV19,TRBJ2-7,TGTGCCAGTAGTGTGACTAGCGGGAAAGGCGAGCAGTACTTC,CASSVTSGKGEQYF
TRBD2,NA,TRBV28,TRBJ2-7,TGTGCCAGCAGTTTGGGACTAGCGGGAGCCTGGGGGGTAGAAAACTACGAGCAGTACTTC,CASSLGLAGAWGVENYEQYF
TRBD1,NA,TRBV7-8,TRBJ2-6,TGTGCCAGCAGCTTCCGACAGGGGTCTGGGGCCAACGTCCTGACTTTC,CASSFRQGSGANVLTF
NA,NA,TRBV7-3,TRBJ2-3,TGTGCCAGCAGCTCGGACGGGAACAAAGATACGCAGTATTTT,CASSSDGNKDTQYF
NA,NA,TRBV28,TRBJ2-5,TGTGCCAGCAGTTCCTACCGGGAGACCCAGTACTTC,CASSSYRETQYF
TRBD2,NA,TRBV7-9,TRBJ2-7,TGTGCCAGCAGCCGAACTAGCGACGAGCAGTACTTC,CASSRTSDEQYF
NA,NA,TRBV7-9,TRBJ2-5,TGTGCCAGCAGCTTGTCAGGCCTCCAAGAGACCCAGTACTTC,CASSLSGLQETQYF
TRBD1,NA,TRBV2,TRBJ1-2,TGTGCCAGCAGGACAGGGGATAACTATGGCTACACCTTC,CASRTGDNYGYTF
TRBD1,once,TRBV20-1,TRBJ1-1,TGCAGTGCTAGTGGGCAGGGGGCTTGGGCTTTCTTT,CSASGQGAWAFF
TRBD2,NA,TRBV6-5,TRBJ2-1,TGTGCCAGCAGACCTAGCGGGAGGGCCGTCCAGCAGTTCTTC,CASRPSGRAVQQFF
TRBD1,NA,TRBV19,TRBJ1-4,TGTGCCAGTAGTATTAACAGGGGAAGTGAAAAACTGTTTTTT,CASSINRGSEKLFF
NA,once,TRBV19,TRBJ2-3,TGTGCCAGTAGTATTAGCGGAGGAGCCGATACGCAGTATTTT,CASSISGGADTQYF